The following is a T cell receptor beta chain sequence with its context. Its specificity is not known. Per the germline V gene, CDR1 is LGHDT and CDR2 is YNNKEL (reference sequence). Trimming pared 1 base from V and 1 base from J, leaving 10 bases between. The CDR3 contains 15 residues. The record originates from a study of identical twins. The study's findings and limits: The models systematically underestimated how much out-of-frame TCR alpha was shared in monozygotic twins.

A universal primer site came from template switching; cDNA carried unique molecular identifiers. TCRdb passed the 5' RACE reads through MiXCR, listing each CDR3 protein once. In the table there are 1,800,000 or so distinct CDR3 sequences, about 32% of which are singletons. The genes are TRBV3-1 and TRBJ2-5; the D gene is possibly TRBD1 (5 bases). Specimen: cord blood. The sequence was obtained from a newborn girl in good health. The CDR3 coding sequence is TGTGCCAGCAGCCAAGTTTTGGGGCGCCAAGAGACCCAGTACTTC. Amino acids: CASSQVLGRQETQYF.